This is a list of T cell receptor beta chains from one sample in a study of T cell repertoires and HLA-DP antigens. Antigens of these TCRs are unknown. TCRdb's table, derived via immunoSEQ multiplex PCR, lists solely in-frame clones and lacks some. Of approximately 100,000 clones listed, around nine tenths are singletons. The specimen sequenced was CD4+ T cells from PBMCs. Receptor source: a man aged 45-60 years in good health and CMV-seronegative. Both conserved end residues are part of each CDR3. A D gene is named only where the DNA matches it firmly. A row's size may be missing; if present it is once, few, many or a size class.

TRBJ1-6 . once TRBV18 TGTGCCAGCTCACCGAATCCGGGACCAGTGGGTGATTCACCCCTCCACTTT CASSPNPGPVGDSPLHF
TRBJ2-2 TRBD2 . TRBV5-1 TGCGCCAGCAGCGAACTAAGACTAGCGGATAACACCGGGGAGCTGTTTTTT CASSELRLADNTGELFF
TRBJ2-3 . . TRBV7-9 TGTGCCAGCAGATCCGGACCTACAGATACGCAGTATTTT CASRSGPTDTQYF
TRBJ2-7 TRBD1 once TRBV18 TGTGCCAGCTCACCCCTTCGATCGGACAGGGGCCAGGATGAGCAGTACTTC CASSPLRSDRGQDEQYF
TRBJ1-4 TRBD1 once TRBV6-6 TGTGCCAGCAGTAGACAGGGGGCCTTGGTGGAAAAACTGTTTTTT CASSRQGALVEKLFF
TRBJ2-3 . . TRBV7-9 TGTGCCAGCAGCGAAACACCGGGATCGCGGTGGGATACGCAGTATTTT CASSETPGSRWDTQYF
TRBJ1-5 TRBD1 . TRBV30 TGTGCCCTGGACAGGGGAAGCAATCAGCCCCAGCATTTT CALDRGSNQPQHF
TRBJ2-1 TRBD2 . TRBV6-6 TGTGCCAGCAGTTACAGCGGGACTAGCGTTCTAGGTGAGCAGTTCTTC CASSYSGTSVLGEQFF
TRBJ2-3 . . TRBV5-1 TGCGCCAGCAGCTTTCAGGGGAGCACAGATACGCAGTATTTT CASSFQGSTDTQYF
TRBJ1-1 . once TRBV27 TGTGCCAGCAGTAGACAGTCCCTCGGGACTGAAGCTTTCTTT CASSRQSLGTEAFF
TRBJ1-1 . once TRBV5-4 TGTGCCAGCAGATCTGAGGCAGGTCGATTCCACACTGAAGCTTTCTTT CASRSEAGRFHTEAFF
TRBJ2-7 TRBD2 . TRBV7-2 TGTGCCAGCAGCTTAACGCCGGGGGGTCGCGACGAGCAGTACTTC CASSLTPGGRDEQYF
TRBJ1-2 . . TRBV19 TGTGCCAGTATTATGGGTAACTATGGCTACACCTTC CASIMGNYGYTF
TRBJ1-3 . many TRBV28 TGTGCCAGCAGTTCCCCCGGAAACACCATATATTTT CASSSPGNTIYF
TRBJ2-1 TRBD1 . TRBV7-2 TGTGCCAGCAGCTTGTCGACAGGGGGTTTCAATGAGCAGTTCTTC CASSLSTGGFNEQFF
TRBJ2-2 . . TRBV9 TGTGCCAGCAGCGTCCAGGGGCGCGGACCCGGGGAGCTGTTTTTT CASSVQGRGPGELFF
TRBJ1-1 . once TRBV18 TGTGCCAGCTCCGCAGGCACAGGTGGGAACACTGAAGCTTTCTTT CASSAGTGGNTEAFF
TRBJ2-6 . . TRBV7-2 TGTGCCAGCAGCTTAAACTCTGGGGCCAACGTCCTGACTTTC CASSLNSGANVLTF
TRBJ1-3 . . TRBV11-2 TGTGCCAGCAGCGAAACCGCAGCCTCTGGAAACACCATATATTTT CASSETAASGNTIYF
TRBJ1-5 . few TRBV6-1 TGTGCCAGCAGTGAAGCGCGACAGCCCCAGCATTTT CASSEARQPQHF
TRBJ2-2 TRBD1 . TRBV2 TGTGCCAGCAGGGCGGACAGGGGGCGCCCCGGGGAGCTGTTTTTT CASRADRGRPGELFF
TRBJ1-2 . . TRBV18 TGTGCCAGCTCAGAAAGTAGGGGATCGGCAAACTATGGCTACACCTTC CASSESRGSANYGYTF
TRBJ1-2 TRBD1 . TRBV5-1 TGCGCCAGCAGCTTGGTACAGGGGGCCGACTATGGCTACACCTTC CASSLVQGADYGYTF
TRBJ2-7 TRBD2 . TRBV7-8 TGTGCCAGCAGCTTAGCGACGGGAGCGGGGGAGCAGTACTTC CASSLATGAGEQYF
TRBJ2-1 TRBD2 . TRBV2 TGTGCCAGCAGTTGGACTAGCGGGAGGGACAATGAGCAGTTCTTC CASSWTSGRDNEQFF
TRBJ2-1 . . TRBV2 TGTGCCAGCAGGAGGGAGACAGTAGGTGCGCAGTTCTTC CASRRETVGAQFF
TRBJ2-3 . . TRBV19 TGTGCCAGTAGTTCCCGGGCCTTATACACAGATACGCAGTATTTT CASSSRALYTDTQYF
TRBJ1-2 . . TRBV5-6 TGTGCCAGCAGCCCTGACAGACAGATCTATGGCTACACCTTC CASSPDRQIYGYTF
TRBJ2-3 . . TRBV7-9 TGTGCCAGCAGCTCCCGAAAGACTATAAGCACAGATACGCAGTATTTT CASSSRKTISTDTQYF
TRBJ2-4 . . TRBV5-1 TGCGCCAGCAGCCCGGGGGTAGGGGGCGCCCCGGAGGGGTACTTC CASSPGVGGAPEGYF
TRBJ2-3 TRBD1 . TRBV9 TGTGCCAGCAGCGTAGGACAGGGTTTCTTCACCCGCACAGATACGCAGTATTTT CASSVGQGFFTRTDTQYF
TRBJ1-1 . . TRBV2 TGTGCCAGCACCGTTAGGGGGACTACGAACACTGAAGCTTTCTTT CASTVRGTTNTEAFF
TRBJ1-1 . . TRBV14 TGTGCCAGCAGCCACGGGGGGACTGAAGCTTTCTTT CASSHGGTEAFF
TRBJ2-5 TRBD1 . TRBV4-3 TGCGCCAGCAGCCAGCAGACAGGGGCTTTCCAAGAGACCCAGTACTTC CASSQQTGAFQETQYF
TRBJ2-7 . . TRBV6-5 TGTGCCAGCGGTCTAAGGGGAGGTGAGCAGTACTTC CASGLRGGEQYF
TRBJ1-2 . . TRBV4-2 TGTGCCAGCAGCCAAGATCTTTCTAAGCCTAACTATGGCTACACCTTC CASSQDLSKPNYGYTF
TRBJ2-1 TRBD2 . TRBV19 TGTGCCAGTAGTATCTTGACTAGCGGGATTCGGGGTGAGCAGTTCTTC CASSILTSGIRGEQFF
TRBJ2-7 . . TRBV29-1 TGCAGCGTTGTCTCCTACGAGCAGTACTTC CSVVSYEQYF
TRBJ2-2 TRBD2 . TRBV27 TGTGCCAGCAGTTTATTAACTAGCGCCCCGAACACCGGGGAGCTGTTTTTT CASSLLTSAPNTGELFF
TRBJ2-7 . few TRBV20-1 TGCAGTGCTAGAGATAGCTACGAGCAGTACTTC CSARDSYEQYF
TRBJ2-7 TRBD2 . TRBV5-1 TGCGCCAGCAGCTTGGGGGGACTAGTCGACTACGAGCAGTACTTC CASSLGGLVDYEQYF
TRBJ2-3 . . TRBV11-1 TGTGCCAGCAGCTTAGCTGGGGCGGGGGATACGCAGTATTTT CASSLAGAGDTQYF
TRBJ2-2 . . TRBV9 TGTGCCAGCAGCGTAGGAGCAGCGAACACCGGGGAGCTGTTTTTT CASSVGAANTGELFF
TRBJ2-3 . . TRBV6-6 TGTGCCAGCAGTTTGGACAGCACAGATACGCAGTATTTT CASSLDSTDTQYF
TRBJ1-4 TRBD1 . TRBV19 TGTGCCAGCACGACAGGGGGAAAAGAAAAACTGTTTTTT CASTTGGKEKLFF
TRBJ2-1 TRBD2 . TRBV7-3 TGTGCCAGCAGCCAAGGACTAGGGAACAATGAGCAGTTCTTC CASSQGLGNNEQFF
TRBJ2-7 TRBD2 . TRBV6-5 TGTGCCAGCAGTTATACCGGGACTAGAGTGAAGCAGTACTTC CASSYTGTRVKQYF
TRBJ2-2 . . TRBV7-2 TGTGCCAGCAGCTTAGTCCAGGGGCGGTCCGGGGAGCTGTTTTTT CASSLVQGRSGELFF
TRBJ2-7 TRBD2 . TRBV11-2 TGTGCCAGCAGCTTATCTAGCGGGGGCAGCTACGAGCAGTACTTC CASSLSSGGSYEQYF
TRBJ2-2 . few TRBV7-3 TGTGCCAGCAGCTTAAGCCCCTCCGGGGGGGAGCTGTTTTTT CASSLSPSGGELFF
TRBJ1-4 . . TRBV7-8 TGTGCCAGCAGCCCACGGACAGCCCTTGCAACTAATGAAAAACTGTTTTTT CASSPRTALATNEKLFF
TRBJ2-1 TRBD2 . TRBV27 TGTGCCAGCAGTTTATCAACTAGCGGGCTGTTTGAGCAGTTCTTC CASSLSTSGLFEQFF
TRBJ2-5 TRBD2 . TRBV25-1 TGTGCCAGCAGTGACAAAGGACTAGCGGGAGGTAGACAGACCCAGTACTTC CASSDKGLAGGRQTQYF
TRBJ1-5 . . TRBV28 TGTGCCAGCAGCGGAGGGACTAGCAATCAGCCCCAGCATTTT CASSGGTSNQPQHF
TRBJ1-3 . once TRBV5-1 TGCGCCAGCAGCTTAGACATCTCTGGAAACACCATATATTTT CASSLDISGNTIYF
TRBJ2-7 TRBD2 few TRBV7-2 TGTGCCAGCAGCTTAGAAAGCGGGGGGGCCTCCTACGAGCAGTACTTC CASSLESGGASYEQYF
TRBJ2-7 TRBD2 many TRBV2 TGTGCCAGCACTGGTCTAGCGGGGGGTTACGAGCAGTACTTC CASTGLAGGYEQYF
TRBJ2-3 . . TRBV5-1 TGCGCCAGCAGCTTGGTTGGCAAAGGCACAGATACGCAGTATTTT CASSLVGKGTDTQYF
TRBJ1-5 . . TRBV6-6 TGTGCCAGCAGTGACCTTAGGGTGAGGGTACAGCCCCAGCATTTT CASSDLRVRVQPQHF
TRBJ2-5 . few TRBV11-3 TGTGCCACCATTCTCAAGAGGGCACCAAAGGAGACCCAGTACTTC CATILKRAPKETQYF